This is a list of T cell receptor beta chains from one sample in a study of T cell changes during pregnancy in multiple sclerosis. Profiling relied on immunoSEQ multiplex PCR, and the TCRdb table lists in-frame clones only, not all of them. The table lists fewer than 140,000 clones, around 93% of them singletons. The source was peripheral blood, collected after pregnancy. All receptors come from a female donor with multiple sclerosis, enrolled in a pregnancy study. CDR3s include the opening cysteine and the closing phenylalanine or tryptophan. A D gene is named only where the DNA matches it firmly. A clone size is listed for some rows: how often the clone was seen (once, few, many), or a class if it is expanded.

.	TRBV7-3	TRBJ2-1	TRBD2	CASSLAGDLNEQFF	TGTGCCAGCAGCTTAGCGGGAGATTTAAATGAGCAGTTCTTC
.	TRBV2	TRBJ2-1	.	CAGWQKERKYNEQFF	TGTGCCGGATGGCAAAAGGAGCGGAAATACAATGAGCAGTTCTTC
.	TRBV19	TRBJ2-4	.	CASSIERRDTPKNIQYF	TGTGCCAGTAGTATAGAACGACGGGACACACCCAAAAACATTCAGTACTTC
.	TRBV25-1	TRBJ1-3	.	CASSEGGRGAGGNTIYF	TGTGCCAGCAGTGAAGGTGGACGGGGGGCTGGTGGAAACACCATATATTTT
.	TRBV5-4	TRBJ2-7	.	CASSLSGILSYEQYF	TGTGCCAGCAGCTTATCGGGGATACTCTCCTACGAGCAGTACTTC
.	TRBV30	TRBJ1-1	.	CAWSPPGLTEAFF	TGTGCCTGGAGTCCGCCGGGACTCACTGAAGCTTTCTTT
few	TRBV15	TRBJ1-1	.	CATSSIRGAEAFF	TGTGCCACCAGCTCCATCAGGGGCGCTGAAGCTTTCTTT
.	TRBV9	TRBJ2-5	TRBD2	CASSALAGLQETQYF	TGTGCCAGCAGCGCTTTAGCGGGGCTCCAAGAGACCCAGTACTTC
.	TRBV19	TRBJ1-1	.	CASTPLRENTEAFF	TGTGCCAGTACTCCCTTGAGGGAGAACACTGAAGCTTTCTTT
.	TRBV19	TRBJ2-1	TRBD2	CASKTSGHLEQFF	TGTGCCAGTAAGACTAGCGGCCATCTTGAGCAGTTCTTC
few	TRBV18	TRBJ1-2	TRBD1	CASSPDRDGGYTF	TGTGCCAGCTCACCCGACAGGGATGGTGGCTACACCTTC
.	TRBV6-5	TRBJ2-7	.	CASSYSRFGSSYEQYF	TGTGCCAGCAGTTACTCGCGGTTTGGGAGCTCCTACGAGCAGTACTTC
.	TRBV30	TRBJ2-2	.	CAWGENTGELFF	TGTGCCTGGGGAGAGAACACCGGGGAGCTGTTTTTT
.	TRBV7-2	TRBJ1-5	.	CASSLWSRRSYSNQPQHF	TGTGCCAGCAGCTTATGGTCCAGACGGAGTTATAGCAATCAGCCCCAGCATTTT
.	TRBV10-3	TRBJ2-7	TRBD2	CAISESTGGAPPYEQYF	TGTGCCATCAGTGAGTCGACGGGGGGAGCCCCACCCTACGAGCAGTACTTC
.	TRBV9	TRBJ2-1	TRBD1	CASSVAGQGTGNEQFF	TGTGCCAGCAGCGTAGCTGGACAGGGGACCGGCAATGAGCAGTTCTTC
.	TRBV11-2	TRBJ1-5	TRBD1	CASSKDRGNQPQHF	TGTGCCAGCAGCAAGGACAGGGGTAATCAGCCCCAGCATTTT
.	TRBV30	TRBJ1-4	TRBD1	CASGPGQGTEKLFF	TGTGCCTCGGGACCGGGACAGGGTACTGAAAAACTGTTTTTT
.	TRBV7-8	TRBJ2-2	.	CASTRLLNTGELFF	TGTGCCAGCACCCGACTCCTCAACACCGGGGAGCTGTTTTTT
.	TRBV5-1	TRBJ2-5	TRBD2	CASSLRTSMETQYF	TGCGCCAGCAGCCTCAGGACTAGCATGGAGACCCAGTACTTC
.	TRBV7-7	TRBJ2-2	TRBD1	CASSLGTGDTGELFF	TGTGCCAGCAGCTTAGGGACAGGGGACACCGGGGAGCTGTTTTTT
.	TRBV7-3	TRBJ2-1	.	CASSRGGGYNEQFF	TGTGCCAGCAGTCGGGGAGGGGGTTACAATGAGCAGTTCTTC
.	TRBV28	TRBJ2-5	TRBD2	CASSFHSLGLQQETQYF	TGTGCCAGCAGTTTCCATTCCTTGGGACTACAACAAGAGACCCAGTACTTC